The 25 T cell receptor beta chains below were found in one sample sequenced in a study of shared clonotypes between healthy human individuals. Sequencing used immunoSEQ multiplex PCR; TCRdb keeps in-frame clones, though not all of them. The table lists 2 million to 2.5 million clones, approximately 93% of them singletons, with approximately 0.36% in the top ten. Sequenced: naive CD4+ T cells from PBMCs. Subset noted: CD45RA+ positively selected. The receptors stem from a man aged 18-30 years in good health. Some clones in this sample may be carry-over from other donors' samples.

This chain uses TRBV29-1 with TRBJ2-3; 9 bases agree with TRBD2. Trimming removed 4 bases from V and 4 bases from J; junction bases left unmatched: 6. The germline CDR1 and CDR2 sequences are SQVTM and ANQGSEA. The CDR3 loop spans 14 amino acids. The CDR3 here is CSVGLAGPADTQYF. In DNA form, the CDR3 reads TGCAGCGTTGGTCTAGCGGGGCCCGCAGATACGCAGTATTTT.

The J gene is TRBJ2-3, the V gene TRBV5-1; 8 nucleotides line up with TRBD1. V dropped 1 base and J dropped 0; count of bases not matched to a gene: 1. The length of the CDR3 is 15 residues. In germline, CDR1 is SGHRS, CDR2 YFSETQ. The CDR3 nucleotides read TGCGCCAGCAGCTTGACAGGGGGGAGCACAGATACGCAGTATTTT. It codes for CASSLTGGSTDTQYF.

This clone showed up just once. The CDR3 DNA reads as TGTGCCAGTCAGCCGGGCCCCAGCTCCTACGAGCAGTACTTC. Encoded protein: CASQPGPSSYEQYF. The chain is built from TRBV19 and TRBJ2-7; no reliable D call. V was cut by 8 bases and J by 0 bases, with 14 bases left in between. Per germline, CDR1 LNHDA and CDR2 SQIVND (reference sequence). The CDR3 is 14 amino acids.

The chain uses TRBV6-6 and TRBJ2-3; the match to TRBD1 covers 7 bases. V lost 6 bases, J lost 2 bases, and 8 bases stayed unmatched. This CDR3 is built from 15 residues. Germline V gene sequence: CDR1 MNHNY, CDR2 SVGAGI (reference sequence). The CDR3 here is CASRTTGASTDTQYF. The CDR3 DNA is TGTGCCAGCAGAACAACAGGGGCTTCCACAGATACGCAGTATTTT.

This sequence joins TRBV5-1 and TRBJ2-7; D might be TRBD1 (6 bases). Trimming cost V 4 bases and J 2 bases, with 16 bases left between them. The germline V gene has CDR1 SGHRS and CDR2 YFSETQ. The CDR3 totals 15 residues. In DNA, the CDR3 is TGCGCCAGCAGCGGGCTCCGGGACACCACCTACGAGCAGTACTTC. It codes for CASSGLRDTTYEQYF.

This clone was seen a single time. V gene TRBV29-1 combines with J gene TRBJ1-2; no reliable D call. Trimming took 0 bases from V and 4 from J, leaving 9 bases between them. The CDR3 covers 13 residues. Germline CDR1 is SQVTM and CDR2 is ANQGSEA. Here the CDR3 reads CSVEEGATYGYTF. The DNA for the CDR3 is TGCAGCGTTGAAGAGGGAGCCACCTATGGCTACACCTTC.

The V gene is TRBV10-2, the J gene TRBJ2-7, with D tentatively TRBD2 (5 bases). CDR1 is WSHSY and CDR2 is SAAADI in the germline V gene. This CDR3 comprises 12 residues. V shed 8 bases and J shed 3 bases, with 11 bases lying between them. CDR3 sequence: CASAGRSYEQYF. As DNA, the CDR3 is TGCGCCAGCGCGGGCAGAAGCTACGAGCAGTACTTC.

The chain recombines TRBV5-1 with TRBJ2-1; D remains ambiguous. Germline CDR1 reads SGHRS; CDR2 reads YFSETQ. The CDR3 is made up of 13 amino acids. V was cut by 7 bases and J by 4 bases, with 12 bases left in between. CDR3: CASRLDEYNEQFF. DNA of the CDR3: TGCGCCAGCCGATTGGACGAATACAATGAGCAGTTCTTC.

This clone was seen once. The sample holds other DNA sequences that translate to the same CDR3. The J gene is TRBJ1-2, the V gene TRBV2, with D possibly being TRBD1 (5 bases). This CDR3 is built from 12 residues. Looked up from germline, CDR1 is SNHLY and CDR2 is FYNNEI. Between the trimmed V and J ends, which lost 5 bases and 4 bases, there was a span of 8 bases. The CDR3 DNA is TGTGCCAGCAGTCGACAGTCCTATGGCTACACCTTC. It codes for CASSRQSYGYTF.

V is TRBV5-4 and J is TRBJ2-7; D remains unclear. The ends were cut back, 4 bases at V and 3 bases at J, with 17 bases in the middle. Germline CDR1 and CDR2: SGHNT and YYREEE (reference sequence). The length of the CDR3 is 15 residues. The CDR3 nucleotides read TGTGCCAGCAGCCCCAACCTAGGAAAGAACTACGAGCAGTACTTC. Translating gives CASSPNLGKNYEQYF.

This clone was counted once. J is TRBJ1-1 and V is TRBV5-1, with a tentative D call TRBD1 (6 bases). Germline assignment: CDR1 SGHRS and CDR2 YFSETQ. This CDR3 spans 14 amino acids. Trimming shortened V by 3 bases and J by 7 bases, and 16 bases separated the two germline ends. The CDR3 DNA reads as TGCGCCAGCAGCTCGAGTATCACAGGGAATGAAGCTTTCTTT. This codes for CASSSSITGNEAFF. The variable domain in full, completed from reference TRBV5-1 and TRBJ1-1, reads KAGVTQTPRYLIKTRGQQVTLSCSPISGHRSVSWYQQTPGQGLQFLFEYFSETQRNKGNFPGRFSGRQFSNSRSEMNVSTLELGDSALYLCASSSSITGNEAFFGQGTRLTVV.

The chain combines TRBV5-1 with TRBJ2-1; D might be TRBD2 (6 bases). Germline values: CDR1 SGHRS, CDR2 YFSETQ. This CDR3 has 15 residues. V shed 1 base and J shed 2 bases, with 10 bases lying between them. In nucleotides, the CDR3 is TGCGCCAGCAGCTTGACCCCGGGGGCCTACAATGAGCAGTTCTTC. Translating gives CASSLTPGAYNEQFF.

J is TRBJ2-7 and V is TRBV6-5; TRBD1 might be the D (6 bases). Germline values: CDR1 MNHEY, CDR2 SVGAGI. Trimming removed 11 bases from V and 5 bases from J, with 22 bases in between. This CDR3 region has 14 residues. The DNA for the CDR3 is TGTGCCGCTGGGGCAGGGGTTATTAAAGACGAGCAGTACTTC. Its protein product is CAAGAGVIKDEQYF.

The V call is TRBV27, the J call TRBJ1-1; TRBD1 is a possible D gene (6 bases). The CDR3 is made up of 13 amino acids. Trimming took off 5 bases at V and 7 bases at J, with 14 bases between the two ends. The germline V gene has CDR1 MNHEY and CDR2 SMNVEV (reference sequence). CDR3 amino acids: CASSPRGQGEAFF. Written as DNA, the CDR3 is TGTGCCAGCAGTCCTCGGGGGCAGGGTGAAGCTTTCTTT.

The chain joins TRBV28 to TRBJ1-3, with D unresolved. From germline, CDR1 is MDHEN and CDR2 SYDVKM. V lost 6 bases to trimming and J lost 3 bases, with 21 bases between them. This CDR3 contains 17 residues. The CDR3 here is CASRGYRAENRGNTIYF. The CDR3 DNA follows: TGTGCCAGCAGAGGCTATCGGGCCGAGAACCGTGGAAACACCATATATTTT.

The genes are TRBV4-3 and TRBJ2-3, with D possibly TRBD2 on 6 matching bases. The germline gives CDR1 LGHNA, CDR2 YSLEER. This CDR3 is 18 amino acids long. The germline V and J ends were trimmed by 2 bases and 4 bases, with 22 bases remaining between them. In DNA, the CDR3 is TGCGCCAGCAGCCAAACTTTCTCAGCGCTATCGGGGGCAGATACGCAGTATTTT. It encodes CASSQTFSALSGADTQYF.

This clone is a singleton in its sample. This chain joins TRBV29-1 and TRBJ1-4; D might be TRBD1 (6 bases). The CDR3 covers 12 residues. Trimming stripped 4 bases from V and 7 bases from J, with 10 bases between. CDR1 and CDR2 (germline): SQVTM, ANQGSEA. The CDR3 DNA reads as TGCAGCGTTGGGCAGGGGACTGAAAAACTGTTTTTT. Residues: CSVGQGTEKLFF.

This chain joins TRBV7-7 and TRBJ2-7, with 7 bases lining up with TRBD1. CDR1 and CDR2 (germline): SSHAT, FNYEAQ (reference sequence). The CDR3 loop spans 14 amino acids. The J segment lost 2 bases and the V segment lost 11 bases, leaving 12 bases of the junction unmatched. The CDR3 loop is CAAQTGTVPYEQYF. In DNA, the CDR3 is TGTGCCGCCCAGACAGGGACAGTTCCCTACGAGCAGTACTTC. Full variable domain (rest looked up from reference TRBV7-7 and TRBJ2-7): GAGVSQSPRYKVTKRGQDVTLRCDPISSHATLYWYQQALGQGPEFLTYFNYEAQPDKSGLPSDRFSAERPEGSISTLTIQRTEQRDSAMYRCAAQTGTVPYEQYFGPGTRLTVT.

For this clone: The same CDR3 also results from other DNA sequences found in this sample. The chain recombines TRBV29-1 with TRBJ1-4, with TRBD1 matching 7 bases. Germline V lookup: CDR1 SQVTM, CDR2 ANQGSEA. J lost 3 bases, V lost 7 bases, and 2 bases had no gene match. CDR3 size: 12 residues. The CDR3 coding sequence is TGCAGCGGGGGACAGCCTAATGAAAAACTGTTTTTT. This sequence encodes CSGGQPNEKLFF.

The rearrangement joins TRBV7-9 to TRBJ2-7; perhaps D is TRBD1 or TRBD2 (6 bases each). This CDR3 comprises 17 residues. Trimming removed 5 bases from V and 7 bases from J, with 27 bases in between. The germline CDR1 and CDR2 sequences are SEHNR and FQNEAQ (reference sequence). The CDR3 loop is CASSPLNPDRGRWEQYF. In DNA, the CDR3 is TGTGCCAGCAGCCCACTAAACCCTGACCGGGGGCGCTGGGAGCAGTACTTC.

This clone has only one observation. This chain uses TRBV7-9 with TRBJ2-2, with TRBD1 matching 7 bases. V was pared by 1 base and J by 7 bases, with 6 bases of the junction left unmatched. The CDR3 is 15 residues long. Germline-derived CDR1 and CDR2 are SEHNR and FQNEAQ (reference sequence). CDR3 region: CASSLGQGVSGELFF. CDR3 bases: TGTGCCAGCAGCTTAGGACAGGGTGTAAGCGGGGAGCTGTTTTTT.

J is TRBJ2-1 and V is TRBV5-5; TRBD2 aligns across 8 bases. CDR3 length: 17 amino acids. Germline-derived CDR1 and CDR2 are SGHKS and YYEKEE (reference sequence). The J segment lost 7 bases and the V segment lost 4 bases, leaving 16 bases of the junction unmatched. As DNA, the CDR3 is TGTGCCAGCAGCCAAGATCCCTACGGGAGGGCCGGGAATGAGCAGTTCTTC. This codes for CASSQDPYGRAGNEQFF.

As regards this clone: The same CDR3 can be traced to other DNA sequences in this sample. The CDR3: CAWSVSGSSYEQYF. The CDR3 nucleotides are TGTGCCTGGAGTGTTAGTGGCAGCTCCTACGAGCAGTACTTC. This chain links TRBV30 with TRBJ2-7, with D unclear. The CDR3 consists of 14 residues. Deletions cut 0 bases from V and 0 bases from J, with 9 bases between. Germline V gives CDR1 GTSNPN, CDR2 SVGIG (reference sequence).

The chain is built from TRBV5-1 and TRBJ1-2; no definite D call. Germline-derived CDR1 and CDR2 are SGHRS and YFSETQ. The length of the CDR3 is 12 residues. Trimming stripped 0 bases from V and 11 bases from J, with 11 bases between. CDR3 loop: CASSLAAGGYTF. The CDR3 DNA reads as TGCGCCAGCAGCTTGGCGGCAGGAGGTTACACCTTC.

The V gene is TRBV9, the J gene TRBJ2-2, with unresolved D. This CDR3 comprises 15 residues. Germline CDR1 and CDR2: SGDLS and YYNGEE. V lost 0 bases, J lost 1 base, and 7 bases lay in between. CDR3 region: CASSVVGRNTGELFF. CDR3 DNA sequence: TGTGCCAGCAGCGTAGTTGGACGGAACACCGGGGAGCTGTTTTTT.